This TCR beta chain was identified in a study of human T cells and chemical hapten exposure. Study information: Upper inner arm skin measuring around 2 cm by around 2 cm received 2% DPC for sensitization.

This clonotype was observed a handful of times. As for time point: pre-sensitization, week 0. As for treatment: therapeutic diphenylcyclopropenone sensitization with weekly scalp DPC. Total RNA extraction was carried out from unfractionated whole blood. Per the study methods: Individual samples carried between roughly 20,000 and 690,600 TCRs, with roughly 96,000 as the median. TCRdb redid the calling of the RACE reads with MiXCR, one entry per CDR3 protein. TCRdb, not the authors, supplied the V and J calls. The sample lists about 50,000 distinct CDR3 sequences; approximately 9.5% were seen once. The CDR3 runs 12 residues. The germline gives CDR1 LNHDA, CDR2 SQIVND (reference sequence). Trimming took 10 bases from V and 3 from J, leaving 12 bases between them.

The receptor's source is a woman aged 30 to 39 with alopecia areata. Some clones in this sample may be carry-over from other donors' samples. The sequences come from whole blood, collected in connection with sensitization to the hapten diphenylcyclopropenone (DPC). This chain links TRBV19 with TRBJ1-1; D is ambiguous. In DNA form, the CDR3 reads TGTGCCACCGCGGACGGATACACTGAAGCTTTCTTT. Encoded protein: CATADGYTEAFF.